The sequence of this TCR beta chain was determined in a study of blood T cell repertoires in COVID-19. Study-wide background: Samples taken during acute and convalescent COVID-19 were collected in the United States, Italy and Spain. T cells, B-cell-depleted T cells, or PBMCs provided the cDNA or gDNA that served as material.

This CDR3 comprises 13 residues. Trimming stripped 6 bases from V and 6 bases from J, with 17 bases between. Per germline, CDR1 SQVTM and CDR2 ANQGSEA. In the source study's methods: How many nucleated cells were present was estimated from reference gene primer amplification. Some clones are missing from TCRdb's copy, which holds only in-frame ones; the method was immunoSEQ multiplex PCR. The V and J calls and clone size come from that table; D and trimming were worked out from the DNA. Seen here are about 74,000 clones, roughly 79% observed once, and the top ten hold around 21%. The source is an older man with acute or convalescent COVID-19. This chain connects TRBV29-1 to TRBJ1-1; D not resolved. Sequencing was carried out using peripheral blood. The CDR3, as DNA: TGCAGCGTCGGCAGATTAGGGAGCGCTGAAGCTTTCTTT. Amino acids: CSVGRLGSAEAFF.